This T cell receptor (beta chain) was recorded in a study of patients and donors after allogeneic stem cell transplantation. The CDR3 is 15 residues long. Per the germline V gene, CDR1 is MNHNS and CDR2 is SASEGT. The V end lost 7 bases, the J end lost 1 base, and 14 bases lay between the germline ends. Each CDR3 protein gets one entry after TCRdb re-called the RT-PCR reads with MiXCR. Among roughly 940,000 distinct CDR3 sequences listed, 15% to 20% were seen once. The clonotype originates from a human donor who was either an allogeneic HSCT recipient or a stem cell or donor lymphocyte infusion donor (not recorded which). It is not recorded whose cells these are; they may come from a transplant donor. The rearrangement uses TRBV6-1 and TRBJ1-5; a weak D match, TRBD1 (5 bases). What was sequenced was blood, either unsorted or a sorted T cell fraction (not recorded which). CDR3 bases: TGTGCCAGCACGTTAGGGGTCCTGAGCAATCAGCCCCAGCATTTT. Its translation is CASTLGVLSNQPQHF.